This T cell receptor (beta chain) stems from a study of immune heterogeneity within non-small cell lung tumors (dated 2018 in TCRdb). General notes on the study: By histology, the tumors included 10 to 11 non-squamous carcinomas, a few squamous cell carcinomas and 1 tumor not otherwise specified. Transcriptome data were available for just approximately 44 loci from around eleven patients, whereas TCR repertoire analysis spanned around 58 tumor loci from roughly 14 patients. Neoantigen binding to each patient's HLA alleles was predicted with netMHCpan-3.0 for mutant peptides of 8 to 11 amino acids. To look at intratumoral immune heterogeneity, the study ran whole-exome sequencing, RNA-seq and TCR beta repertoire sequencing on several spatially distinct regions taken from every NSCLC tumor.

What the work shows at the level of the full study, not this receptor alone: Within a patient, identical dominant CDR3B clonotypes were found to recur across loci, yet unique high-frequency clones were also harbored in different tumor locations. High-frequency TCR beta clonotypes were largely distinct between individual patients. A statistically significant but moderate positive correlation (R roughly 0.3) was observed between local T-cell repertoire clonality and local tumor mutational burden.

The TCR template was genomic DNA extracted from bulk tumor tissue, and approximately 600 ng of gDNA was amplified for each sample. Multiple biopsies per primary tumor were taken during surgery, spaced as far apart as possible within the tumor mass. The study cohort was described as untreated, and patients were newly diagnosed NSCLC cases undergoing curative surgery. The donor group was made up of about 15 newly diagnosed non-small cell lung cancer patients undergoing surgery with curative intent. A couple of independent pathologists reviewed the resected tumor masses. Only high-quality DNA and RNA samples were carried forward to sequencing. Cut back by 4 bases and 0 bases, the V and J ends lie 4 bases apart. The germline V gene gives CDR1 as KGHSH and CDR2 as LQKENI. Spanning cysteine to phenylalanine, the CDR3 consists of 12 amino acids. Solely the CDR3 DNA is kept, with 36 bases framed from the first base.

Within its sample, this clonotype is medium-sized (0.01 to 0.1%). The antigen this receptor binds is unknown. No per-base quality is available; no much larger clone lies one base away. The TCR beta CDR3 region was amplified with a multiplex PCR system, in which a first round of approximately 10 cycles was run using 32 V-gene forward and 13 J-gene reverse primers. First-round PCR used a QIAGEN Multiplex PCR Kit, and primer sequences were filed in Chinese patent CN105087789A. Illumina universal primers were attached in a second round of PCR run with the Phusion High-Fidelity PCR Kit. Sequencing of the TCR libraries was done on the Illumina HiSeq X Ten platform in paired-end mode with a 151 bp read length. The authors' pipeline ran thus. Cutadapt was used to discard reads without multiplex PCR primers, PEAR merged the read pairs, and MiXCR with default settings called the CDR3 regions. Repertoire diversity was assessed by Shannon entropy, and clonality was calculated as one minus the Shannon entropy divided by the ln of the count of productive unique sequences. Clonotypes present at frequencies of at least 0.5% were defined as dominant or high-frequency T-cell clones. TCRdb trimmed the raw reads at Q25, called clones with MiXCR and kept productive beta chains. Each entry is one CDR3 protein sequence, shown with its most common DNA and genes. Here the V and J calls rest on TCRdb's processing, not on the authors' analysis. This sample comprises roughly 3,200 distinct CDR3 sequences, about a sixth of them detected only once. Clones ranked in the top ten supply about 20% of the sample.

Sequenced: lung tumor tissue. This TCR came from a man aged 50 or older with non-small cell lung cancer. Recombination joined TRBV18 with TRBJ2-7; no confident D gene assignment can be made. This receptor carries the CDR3 CASSQSSYEQYF. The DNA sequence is TGTGCCAGCTCACAAAGCTCCTACGAGCAGTACTTC.